These 7 T cell receptor beta chains were sequenced from one sample in a study of tumor-infiltrating lymphocytes in primary liver carcinoma. From about 0.5 ug of total RNA, TCR beta-specific cDNA was reverse-transcribed using a constant-region primer. Construction of TCR beta libraries relied on three successive nested multiplex PCR rounds employing slightly modified ARM-PCR. Amplification in the first two PCR rounds was performed using TRBV1-TRBV30 forward primers and a C-beta reverse primer for about 10 cycles each. TCRdb reanalysed the multiplex PCR reads using MiXCR and keeps one entry per CDR3 protein. The sample consists of about 96,000 distinct CDR3 sequences, about 70% of them appearing once. Taking about 18-30 mg of unsorted bulk tissue, the authors co-extracted RNA and DNA. Material: tumor-adjacent normal liver tissue. Every receptor here comes from a man aged 35-49 years with primary liver carcinoma and hepatitis B virus infection.

The chain is built from TRBV7-3 and TRBJ2-7, with 13 positions matching TRBD2. The CDR3 extends over 14 amino acids. Germline loops: CDR1 SGHTA, CDR2 FQGTGA. J lost 10 bases, V lost 5 bases, and 8 bases had no gene match. The CDR3 DNA is TGTGCCAGCAGCCTCGGGACTAGCGGGGCTACTCAGTACTTC. The encoded protein is CASSLGTSGATQYF.

For this clonotype: One junction end disagrees with the germline gene, perhaps due to a read error. The chain employs TRBV11-3 and TRBJ1-1; TRBD1 matches at 7 bases. This CDR3 region has 13 residues. The germline V gene encodes CDR1 SGHNT and CDR2 YENEEA. CDR3 nucleotide sequence: TGTGTTAGCAGCTTAGCAGGGGGGACTGAAGCCTTCTTT. Encoded protein: CVSSLAGGTEAFF.

This clonotype was seen many times. The chain employs TRBV10-3 and TRBJ2-7, with 9 positions matching TRBD1. Unmatched junction bases numbered 12, after V lost 10 bases and J lost 2 bases. CDR1 is ENHRY and CDR2 is SYGVKD in the germline V gene. The CDR3 has 15 residues. For the CDR3, the DNA is TGTGCCACCACCCCGGGGGACAGGGAAACCTACGAGCAGTACTTC. It codes for CATTPGDRETYEQYF.

This clonotype was recorded many times. The chain recombines TRBV10-3 with TRBJ2-3; 9 positions match TRBD2. V was pared by 11 bases and J by 1 base, with 4 bases of the junction left unmatched. The CDR3 contains 13 residues. The germline CDR1 and CDR2 sequences are ENHRY and SYGVKD. The CDR3 sequence: CAASGAGTDTQYF. CDR3 bases: TGTGCCGCTAGCGGGGCAGGCACAGATACGCAGTATTTT.

Comment on this clonotype: A single base separates this from a much larger clone, so it may be a read error. This sequence joins TRBV7-9 and TRBJ1-5; unclear D gene. The CDR3 contains 17 residues. Germline-derived CDR1 and CDR2 are SEHNR and FQNEAQ (reference sequence). The CDR3 coding sequence is TGTGTCAGCAGCCTAGTGGCGGAACCCCATAGCAATCAGCCCCAGCATTTT. Translation gives CVSSLVAEPHSNQPQHF.

The chain recombines TRBV5-1 with TRBJ1-1; no clear D. The CDR3 extends over 13 amino acids. The V gene's germline CDR1 is SGHRS and CDR2 YFSETQ. Trimming stripped 3 bases from V and 3 bases from J, with 9 bases between. DNA for the CDR3: TGCGCCAGCAGCTCGTATAGGGACACTGAAGCTTTCTTT. Translation: CASSSYRDTEAFF.

In its sample, this clonotype was seen many times. The chain uses TRBV4-1 and TRBJ1-1, with unresolved D. Deletions cut 3 bases from V and 0 bases from J, with 11 bases between. The CDR3 totals 15 residues. CDR1 is MGHRA, CDR2 YSYEKL, per germline. As DNA, the CDR3 is TGCGCCAGCAGCCACCCCCAGAGATTGAACACTGAAGCTTTCTTT. Its translation: CASSHPQRLNTEAFF.